This is a list of T cell receptor beta chains from one sample in a study of prognosis after radiotherapy for stage I lung cancer. TCRdb reprocessed the multiplex PCR reads via MiXCR and lists one record per CDR3 protein. The table lists about 25,000 distinct CDR3 sequences, around 36% of them singletons, with approximately 67% in the top ten. The sample here was PBMCs, taken before or after stereotactic body radiation therapy (not recorded which). The origin of the receptors is a donor at least 50 years old with non-small cell lung cancer. Each CDR3 is given with its conserved first and last residue. A D gene is named only where the DNA matches it firmly. Rows may omit the clone size; those that give it use once, few, many or a size class.

>14|TRBD2|.|TRBJ2-1|TRBV9
TGTGCCAGCAGTTCTGCTAGCGGGTACAATGAGCAGTTCTTC
CASSSASGYNEQFF
>15|TRBD1|once|TRBJ1-6|TRBV12-3/TRBV12-4
TGTGCCAGCAGGAGGACAGGGGTTAATAATTCACCCCTCCACTTT
CASRRTGVNNSPLHF
>17|TRBD2|.|TRBJ2-5|TRBV25-1
TGTGCCAGCAGTGATATTGGCCTAGCGGGACCTGAAGAGACCCAGTACTTC
CASSDIGLAGPEETQYF
>14|.|medium-sized|TRBJ1-6|TRBV10-2
TGTGCCAGCAGTCAAACTCTACAGGGATCACCCCTCCACTTT
CASSQTLQGSPLHF
>14|TRBD2|many|TRBJ2-7|TRBV12-3/TRBV12-4
TGTGCCAGCAGGACTAGCGGGAACCGATACGAGCAGTACTTC
CASRTSGNRYEQYF
>13|.|many|TRBJ2-6|TRBV7-3
TGTGCCAGCAGCCTGCAAGGGGCCAACGTCCTGACTTTC
CASSLQGANVLTF
>12|.|many|TRBJ1-1|TRBV19
TGTGCCAGTAGTATACGGAACACTGAAGCTTTCTTT
CASSIRNTEAFF
>15|TRBD2|many|TRBJ2-7|TRBV5-1
TGCGCCAGCCGGAGTATGGCTAGCGGGAGCTACGAGCAGTACTTC
CASRSMASGSYEQYF
>15|.|.|TRBJ2-7|TRBV6-1
TGTGCCAGCGTACAAATAGGGGCCGGAGTTGGGGAGCAGTACTTC
CASVQIGAGVGEQYF
>14|.|.|TRBJ1-3|TRBV20-1
TGCAGTGCTGCCTACTCGGAAGGGCGAGACACCATATATTTT
CSAAYSEGRDTIYF
>11|.|many|TRBJ2-7|TRBV29-1
TGCAGCGTTACGGACCGGTACGAGCAGTACTTC
CSVTDRYEQYF
>14|.|many|TRBJ2-3|TRBV2
TGTGCCAGCAGTCAGACTCACAGCACAGATACGCAGTATTTT
CASSQTHSTDTQYF
>11|.|.|TRBJ2-5|TRBV7-9
TGTGCCAGCAGCTTGGGGGAGACCAAGTACTTC
CASSLGETKYF
>14|TRBD1|many|TRBJ1-3|TRBV20-1
TGCAGTGCTAGAGATCCGCTGGGAACTGACAGGGGCCATTTT
CSARDPLGTDRGHF
>18|TRBD1|few|TRBJ2-1|TRBV18
TGTGCCAGCTCACGCCTTCCCGGGACAGGGCTCGATATTGGTGAGCAGTTCTTC
CASSRLPGTGLDIGEQFF
>9|.|many|TRBJ1-2|TRBV20-1
TGCAGTGCTAACTATGGCTACACCTTC
CSANYGYTF
>16|TRBD2|.|TRBJ2-5|TRBV18
TGTGCCAGCTCACCAGGGGGGGGAACGGCGGTAGAGACCCAGTACTTC
CASSPGGGTAVETQYF
>16|TRBD1|many|TRBJ1-5|TRBV6-2/TRBV6-3
TGTGCCAGCAGTTACGCCGACAGGGGAAGCAATCAGCCCCAGCATTTT
CASSYADRGSNQPQHF
>12|.|many|TRBJ2-7|TRBV14
TGTGCCAGCAGCCAAGGGAAAGGGAAGCAGTACTTC
CASSQGKGKQYF
>15|.|many|TRBJ2-7|TRBV9
TGTGCCAGCAGCCCCGGGGCGGGACGGACCTACGAGCAGTACTTC
CASSPGAGRTYEQYF
>15|.|many|TRBJ1-3|TRBV18
TGTGCCAGCTCACGGGACACCGGCTCTGGAAACACCATATATTTT
CASSRDTGSGNTIYF
>16|.|.|TRBJ2-1|TRBV11-2
TGTGCCAGCAGCTTAGGGGGGGTTGTCTCCTACAATGAGCAGTTCTTC
CASSLGGVVSYNEQFF